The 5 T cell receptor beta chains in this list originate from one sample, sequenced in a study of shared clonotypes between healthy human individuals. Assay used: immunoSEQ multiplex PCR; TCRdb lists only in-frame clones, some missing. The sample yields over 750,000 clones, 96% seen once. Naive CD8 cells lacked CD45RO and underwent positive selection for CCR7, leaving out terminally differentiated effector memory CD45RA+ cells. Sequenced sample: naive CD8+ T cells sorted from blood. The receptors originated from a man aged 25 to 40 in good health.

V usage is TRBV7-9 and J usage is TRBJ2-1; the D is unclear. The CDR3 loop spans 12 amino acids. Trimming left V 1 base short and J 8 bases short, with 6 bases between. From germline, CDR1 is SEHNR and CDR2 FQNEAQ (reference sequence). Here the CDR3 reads CASSLVWDEQFF. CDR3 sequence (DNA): TGTGCCAGCAGCTTAGTCTGGGATGAGCAGTTCTTC.

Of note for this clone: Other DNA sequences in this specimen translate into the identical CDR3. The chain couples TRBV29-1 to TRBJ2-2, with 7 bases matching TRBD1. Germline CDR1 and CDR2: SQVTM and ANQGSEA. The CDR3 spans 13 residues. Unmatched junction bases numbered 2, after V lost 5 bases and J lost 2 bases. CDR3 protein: CSVRDSNTGELFF. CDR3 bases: TGCAGCGTTCGGGACAGCAACACCGGGGAGCTGTTTTTT.

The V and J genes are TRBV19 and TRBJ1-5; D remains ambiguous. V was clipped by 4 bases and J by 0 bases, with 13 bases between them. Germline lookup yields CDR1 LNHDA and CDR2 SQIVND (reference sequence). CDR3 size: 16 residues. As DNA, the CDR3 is TGTGCCAGTAGTACTCCCGGACGGTTTAGCAATCAGCCCCAGCATTTT. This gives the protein CASSTPGRFSNQPQHF.

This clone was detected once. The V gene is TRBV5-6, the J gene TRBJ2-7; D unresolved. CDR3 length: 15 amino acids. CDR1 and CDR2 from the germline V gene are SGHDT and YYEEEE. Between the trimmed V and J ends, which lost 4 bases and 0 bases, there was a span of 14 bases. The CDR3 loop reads CASSLVGRSSYEQYF. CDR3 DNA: TGTGCCAGCAGCCTCGTAGGGCGCTCCTCCTACGAGCAGTACTTC.

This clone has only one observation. The CDR3 region has the DNA TGCGCCAGCAGCTTGGAGGTAGCGGGAGGGAGACACCAAGAGACCCAGTACTTC. This codes for CASSLEVAGGRHQETQYF. The chain uses TRBV5-1 and TRBJ2-5; 11 bases match TRBD2. Unmatched junction bases numbered 7, after V lost 0 bases and J lost 0 bases. This CDR3 spans 18 amino acids. Germline V CDR1 and CDR2: SGHRS, YFSETQ. The whole variable domain, filled in from reference TRBV5-1 and TRBJ2-5, reads KAGVTQTPRYLIKTRGQQVTLSCSPISGHRSVSWYQQTPGQGLQFLFEYFSETQRNKGNFPGRFSGRQFSNSRSEMNVSTLELGDSALYLCASSLEVAGGRHQETQYFGPGTRLLVL.